Presented here are 20 T cell receptor beta chains from one specimen sequenced in a study of shared clonotypes between healthy human individuals. TCRdb's table, derived via immunoSEQ multiplex PCR, lists solely in-frame clones and lacks some. Of about 2 million clones detected, 90% to 95% appear once; the ten largest clones hold more than 0.1%. The sample consisted of naive CD4+ T cells sorted from blood. The subset is: CD45RA+ positively selected. Receptor source: a man between 18 and 35 years old in good health.

This chain joins TRBV28 and TRBJ2-1; the match to TRBD1 covers 7 bases. This CDR3 spans 11 amino acids. Germline lookup yields CDR1 MDHEN and CDR2 SYDVKM. J was trimmed by 13 bases and V by 10 bases; bases with no gene match: 10. The CDR3 region is CATLTGTVQFF. Written as DNA, the CDR3 is TGTGCCACCCTAACCGGGACAGTACAGTTCTTC. Full variable domain (missing parts from reference TRBV28 and TRBJ2-1): DVKVTQSSRYLVKRTGEKVFLECVQDMDHENMFWYRQDPGLGLRLIYFSYDVKMKEKGDIPEGYSVSREKKERFSLILESASTNQTSMYLCATLTGTVQFFGPGTRLTVL.

In the case of this clone: Other DNA sequences within the sample encode an identical CDR3. The chain is built from TRBV28 and TRBJ1-4; TRBD1 agrees at 7 bases. This CDR3 has 14 amino acids. In germline, CDR1 is MDHEN, CDR2 SYDVKM. V was clipped by 4 bases and J by 4 bases; unmatched bases: 3. The CDR3 DNA is TGTGCCAGCAGTTCGGGACAGCTTAATGAAAAACTGTTTTTT. This sequence encodes CASSSGQLNEKLFF.

This chain uses TRBV7-9 with TRBJ2-7; weak D call: TRBD1 (5 bases). This CDR3 comprises 14 residues. Trimming removed 2 bases at V and 0 bases at J, with 8 bases between. Germline V gives CDR1 SEHNR, CDR2 FQNEAQ (reference sequence). The CDR3 loop reads CASSLKDNSYEQYF. The CDR3 DNA sequence: TGTGCCAGCAGCTTAAAGGACAACTCCTACGAGCAGTACTTC.

V gene TRBV7-9 combines with J gene TRBJ2-3; D perhaps matches TRBD2 (6 bases). The CDR3 length is 19 residues. From germline, CDR1 is SEHNR and CDR2 FQNEAQ (reference sequence). Trimming removed 3 bases at V and 2 bases at J, with 24 bases between. CDR3 DNA sequence: TGTGCCAGCAGCTTTTTCACGCTAATCAGAGCGGGTTCCACAGATACGCAGTATTTT. This sequence encodes CASSFFTLIRAGSTDTQYF.

The rearrangement joins TRBV10-2 to TRBJ1-3; weak D call: TRBD1 (5 bases). This CDR3 comprises 15 residues. The germline V gene encodes CDR1 WSHSY and CDR2 SAAADI. V was trimmed by 8 bases and J by 4 bases, leaving 18 bases between them. CDR3 residues: CASSSPGLYGNTIYF. As DNA, the CDR3 is TGCGCCAGCTCCTCCCCGGGGCTCTACGGAAACACCATATATTTT.

The rearrangement links TRBV7-2 to TRBJ2-1, with D tentatively TRBD2 (5 bases). The CDR3 is made up of 14 amino acids. V dropped 1 base and J dropped 5 bases, with 9 bases sitting between them. Germline V gives CDR1 SGHTA, CDR2 FQGNSA. This chain's CDR3 is CASSLELGDNEQFF. The CDR3 nucleotides read TGTGCCAGCAGCTTAGAACTAGGCGACAATGAGCAGTTCTTC.

CDR3 DNA: TGCGCCAGCAGCCTACGGACGTATACTTACAATGAGCAGTTCTTC. Translating gives CASSLRTYTYNEQFF. The chain combines TRBV5-1 with TRBJ2-1; D is uncertain. Trimming took 4 bases from V and 4 from J, leaving 15 bases between them. The CDR3 has 15 amino acids. Germline V lookup: CDR1 SGHRS, CDR2 YFSETQ.

This clone was observed once. The V and J genes are TRBV6-5 and TRBJ2-7; no clear D. This CDR3 has 13 amino acids. V dropped 6 bases and J dropped 1 base, with 10 bases sitting between them. Germline V gene data show CDR1 as MNHEY and CDR2 as SVGAGI. In nucleotides, the CDR3 is TGTGCCAGCAGCCCCTCCCTGTCCTACGAGCAGTACTTC. Translated, it gives CASSPSLSYEQYF.

The CDR3 coding sequence is TGTGCCAGCAGCGTAGACACAGGGGGCAGGAACACCATATATTTT. This codes for CASSVDTGGRNTIYF. The chain has TRBV9 and TRBJ1-3; 9 bases are a match to TRBD1. The V gene end was trimmed by 0 bases and the J gene end by 7 bases; junction bases not matched to a gene: 5. CDR3 length: 15 residues. The germline V gene has CDR1 SGDLS and CDR2 YYNGEE.

The chain couples TRBV5-1 to TRBJ1-3, with D perhaps matching TRBD1 (5 bases). Between the trimmed V and J ends, which lost 4 bases and 1 base, there was a span of 9 bases. Germline values: CDR1 SGHRS, CDR2 YFSETQ. The CDR3 totals 14 residues. This CDR3 reads CASSQQGSGNTIYF. For the CDR3, the DNA is TGCGCCAGCAGCCAGCAGGGTTCTGGAAACACCATATATTTT.

The rearrangement joins TRBV11-2 to TRBJ2-2, with TRBD1 matching over 11 bases. Germline CDR1 SGHAT, CDR2 FQNNGV. J was trimmed by 6 bases and V by 3 bases; bases with no gene match: 3. There are 15 residues in the CDR3. CDR3 nucleotides: TGTGCCAGCAGCTTTGGGACAGGGGGGCCCGGGGAGCTGTTTTTT. Protein sequence: CASSFGTGGPGELFF.

V usage is TRBV4-1 and J usage is TRBJ1-4, with TRBD1 matching 8 bases. Trimming removed 5 bases from V and 4 bases from J; junction bases left unmatched: 0. This CDR3 comprises 13 residues. Germline V CDR1 and CDR2: MGHRA, YSYEKL. The CDR3 nucleotides read TGCGCCAGCAGCGGACAGGGTAATGAAAAACTGTTTTTT. It yields the protein CASSGQGNEKLFF.

Concerning this clone: The sample holds other DNA sequences that translate to the same CDR3. The CDR3 here is CAWSDRGDTEAFF. The DNA for the CDR3 is TGTGCCTGGAGCGACAGGGGGGACACTGAAGCTTTCTTT. The chain recombines TRBV30 with TRBJ1-1, with 9 bases aligning to TRBD1. Germline V gene data show CDR1 as GTSNPN and CDR2 as SVGIG (reference sequence). The CDR3 is 13 residues long. Trimming removed 3 bases from V and 3 bases from J; junction bases left unmatched: 2.

The V gene is TRBV7-9, the J gene TRBJ2-7, with D perhaps being TRBD1 or TRBD2 (7 bases each). CDR1 is SEHNR and CDR2 is FQNEAQ in the germline V gene (reference sequence). V was shortened by 5 bases and J by 2 bases, with 19 bases between the two germline ends. The CDR3 length is 16 residues. The CDR3 sequence is CASSPQGGGKTYEQYF. The CDR3 DNA is TGTGCCAGCAGCCCCCAGGGGGGGGGCAAAACCTACGAGCAGTACTTC.

This chain links TRBV6-6 with TRBJ2-3; possibly TRBD2 for D (6 bases). The V gene lost 2 bases and the J gene lost 5 bases, with 17 bases spanning the gap. Looked up from germline, CDR1 is MNHNY and CDR2 is SVGAGI (reference sequence). The CDR3 contains 16 residues. CDR3 region: CASSYGTIVGGDTQYF. Here the CDR3 DNA reads TGTGCCAGCAGTTACGGCACTATTGTCGGGGGAGATACGCAGTATTTT.

The chain couples TRBV11-1 to TRBJ2-1; 7 bases line up with TRBD2. The CDR3 covers 14 residues. Trimming took 2 bases from V and 8 from J; bases not matched to a gene: 6. Germline CDR1 SGHAT, CDR2 FQDESV (reference sequence). The CDR3 DNA sequence: TGTGCCAGCAGCTTATCGACTGGGAGGGATGAGCAGTTCTTC. Encoded protein: CASSLSTGRDEQFF.

V usage is TRBV5-1 and J usage is TRBJ1-4; D ambiguous. The CDR3 is 13 residues long. Per germline, CDR1 SGHRS and CDR2 YFSETQ. V was shortened by 2 bases and J by 4 bases, with 6 bases between the two germline ends. The CDR3 loop reads CASSFRDNEKLFF. The CDR3 bases are TGCGCCAGCAGCTTCCGGGATAATGAAAAACTGTTTTTT.

The chain joins TRBV19 to TRBJ2-1, with 8 bases fitting TRBD2. This CDR3 comprises 15 residues. The V segment lost 1 base and the J segment 7 bases; nucleotides outside the gene matches: 6. Per the germline V gene, CDR1 is LNHDA and CDR2 is SQIVND (reference sequence). CDR3 loop: CASSIVAGGSNEQFF. The CDR3 coding sequence is TGTGCCAGTAGTATAGTGGCGGGAGGCTCGAATGAGCAGTTCTTC.

The chain combines TRBV6-1 with TRBJ2-6; D is perhaps TRBD2 (6 bases). Deletions cut 1 base from V and 0 bases from J, with 7 bases between. Germline CDR1 reads MNHNS; CDR2 reads SASEGT. The CDR3 consists of 16 residues. CDR3 nucleotide sequence: TGTGCCAGCAGTGAAGGGACTATCTCTGGGGCCAACGTCCTGACTTTC. Translating it yields CASSEGTISGANVLTF.

The chain recombines TRBV6-6 with TRBJ2-7; D is perhaps TRBD1 or TRBD2 (5 bases each). This CDR3 is 13 amino acids long. V gave up 7 bases and J gave up 7 bases, with 17 bases separating them. Germline V CDR1 and CDR2: MNHNY, SVGAGI (reference sequence). For the CDR3, the DNA is TGTGCCAGCAATCCGGGACCTGTAACAGAGCAGTACTTC. Translated, it gives CASNPGPVTEQYF.